Reported below is one T cell receptor (beta chain). Its antigen remains undetermined. Base qualities are not at hand, and no much larger clone is one base apart. This sample stems from a study of blood T cell repertoires in COVID-19 (dated by TCRdb to between 2020 and 2021). A note on the overall study: The collaborator samples originated in the United States, Italy and Spain and spanned the acute and convalescent phases of COVID-19. The prospective study material was composed of cDNA or gDNA derived from T cells, B-cell-depleted T cells, or PBMCs. Deeply sampled blood TCRbeta repertoires from subjects exposed to, actively infected with, or recovered from COVID-19 were included in the dataset. The repertoires were released in a freely available public database meant as a resource for research on the immune response to SARS-CoV-2. Samples were obtained from the ongoing ImmuneRACE study (first 160 participants) and from some 1,200 subjects provided by 6 global collaborators. Nearly every sample came with metadata listing a de-identified subject ID, COVID-19 status, age in years and sex. Where available, HLA class I and class II types were taken from metadata supplied by the sample provider and were not determined by assay-based typing. Study-wide findings and limitations: Clinical and demographic metadata were provided uncurated, with the amount varying by source and participant.

TCRbeta CDR3 regions were amplified from genomic DNA by means of the immunoSEQ Assay, a bias-controlled multiplex PCR. As for the original processing: The number of nucleated cells in each sample was estimated by amplification of reference gene primers within the assay. To quantify the absolute abundance of each unique TCRbeta CDR3 rearrangement, sequence reads were collapsed and filtered. For each sample, productive Simpson clonality was calculated as the square root of Simpson's diversity index over productive rearrangements. What TCRdb holds here is the immuneACCESS table cut down to in-frame rearrangements. Part of the clones is not present; checked against another copy, under half of the missing clones reflect an unresolved V gene, and the others are unexplained. The DNA was the basis for D and trimming; V, J and clone size are from that table. Across this sample there are roughly 330,000 clones, with around 90% seen only once. The ten largest clones represent 6.4% of the sample.

The CDR3 holds 23 amino acids from the cysteine to the phenylalanine. The CDR3 DNA has 69 bases and is translated from base 1. A second Seattle source provided samples from volunteer blood donors who had recovered from COVID-19. The collaborating institutions used their own protocols to collect whole blood in K2EDTA tubes. For TCRbeta analysis, collaborator samples were shipped as frozen whole blood, as isolated PBMCs, or as DNA extracted from either sample type. The origin of this receptor is a man younger than 35 who had recovered from COVID-19. The sample was peripheral blood. Rearrangement joined TRBV21-1 to TRBJ2-7; TRBD2, the D gene given by the table, was not confirmed from the DNA. TRBV21-1 is given as a pseudogene. In nucleotides, the sequence is TGTGCCAGCAGCAAGCCCCTTACTAACTCCCGGGCCATGCGACTAGCGGGAGGGCACGAGCAGTACTTC. It encodes CASSKPLTNSRAMRLAGGHEQYF.